This TCR beta chain is drawn from a study of blood T cell repertoires in COVID-19. Study overall: COVID-19 samples collected from the United States, Italy and Spain covered acute and convalescent phases. T cells, B-cell-depleted T cells, or PBMCs provided the cDNA or gDNA that served as material.

This clone was counted a few times. As handled by the study authors: Using reference gene primer amplification, nucleated cell counts were estimated. Produced via immunoSEQ multiplex PCR; TCRdb's table is partial and in-frame only. From that table come the V and J calls and clone size; the DNA was used to work out D and trimming. The repertoire holds around 260,000 clones, with 87% as singletons. Germline lookup yields CDR1 SGHRS and CDR2 YFSETQ. V shed 0 bases and J 3 bases; nucleotides not matched to a gene: 3. The CDR3 covers 15 residues. This receptor was taken from a middle-aged woman who had recovered from COVID-19. The chain combines TRBV5-1 with TRBJ2-7, with 10 bases aligning to TRBD1. Sequencing input: peripheral blood. Written as DNA, the CDR3 is TGCGCCAGCAGCTTGGGGGGACAGGGGTTCTACGAGCAGTACTTC. This codes for CASSLGGQGFYEQYF.